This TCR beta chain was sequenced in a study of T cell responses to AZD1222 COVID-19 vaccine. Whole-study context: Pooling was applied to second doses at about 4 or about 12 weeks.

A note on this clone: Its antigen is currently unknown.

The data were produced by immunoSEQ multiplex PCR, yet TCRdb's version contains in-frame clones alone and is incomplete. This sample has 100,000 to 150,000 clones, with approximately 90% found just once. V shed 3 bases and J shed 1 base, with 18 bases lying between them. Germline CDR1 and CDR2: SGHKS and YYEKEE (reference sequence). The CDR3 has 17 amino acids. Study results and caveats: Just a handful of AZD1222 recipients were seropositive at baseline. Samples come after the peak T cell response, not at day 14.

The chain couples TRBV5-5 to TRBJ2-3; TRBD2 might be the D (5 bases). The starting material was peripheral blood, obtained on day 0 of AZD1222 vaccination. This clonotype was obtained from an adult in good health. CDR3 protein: CASSSGVVALGTDTQYF. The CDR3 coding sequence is TGTGCCAGCAGCTCCGGGGTGGTAGCTTTGGGCACAGATACGCAGTATTTT.